The present T cell receptor beta chain was sequenced within a study of beta chain features in type 1 diabetes. The isolated RNA, all of it, was reverse transcribed, so expressed TCRB transcripts were what got sequenced. Some clones are missing from TCRdb's copy, which holds only in-frame ones; the method was immunoSEQ multiplex PCR. The data show approximately 40,000 clones, with roughly 50% seen just once and 0.25% held by the top ten. CD45RO/CCR7/CD25/CD127/CD95/CD27 staining was used to isolate CD4+ naive, central memory, regulatory and stem cell-like memory cells by sorting. This clone came up a few times. V was pared by 6 bases and J by 9 bases, with 5 bases of the junction left unmatched. Germline V gene lookup returns CDR1 MDHEN and CDR2 SYDVKM. This CDR3 has 13 residues.

The chain couples TRBV28 to TRBJ2-1; 10 nucleotides match TRBD2. The sample was stem cell memory CD4+ T cells from blood. This receptor was identified in a woman in her twenties or thirties in good health. The chain's CDR3 is CASRPSGRSEQFF. As DNA, the CDR3 is TGTGCCAGCAGGCCTAGCGGGAGAAGTGAGCAGTTCTTC.